One sample yielded the 16 T cell receptor beta chains listed below, sequenced in a study of T cell responses to AZD1222 COVID-19 vaccine. Clones were sequenced by immunoSEQ multiplex PCR, and TCRdb holds only the in-frame ones, with some missing. The top ten clones hold around 7.8% of a sample with tens of thousands of clones, 84% of them seen once. Sequenced material: peripheral blood, taken on day 0 of AZD1222 vaccination. The source of these receptors is an adult in good health.

This clone was recorded only once. V and J are TRBV13 and TRBJ2-6, with a weak D call TRBD1 (6 bases). Germline CDR1 and CDR2: PRHDT and FYEKMQ (reference sequence). The CDR3 contains 15 residues. Trimming removed 3 bases from V and 2 bases from J, with 8 bases in between. The chain's CDR3 is CASSFGQTGANVLTF. CDR3 nucleotide sequence: TGTGCCAGCAGCTTCGGACAGACTGGGGCCAACGTCCTGACTTTC.

The chain carries TRBV27 and TRBJ1-5, with TRBD1 as a possible D gene (6 bases). V lost 4 bases to trimming and J lost 7 bases, with 29 bases between them. Germline values: CDR1 MNHEY, CDR2 SMNVEV (reference sequence). The CDR3 has 19 residues. The CDR3 reads CASSSNQLFGGPLLQPQHF. CDR3 nucleotides: TGTGCCAGCAGTTCAAATCAACTTTTCGGGGGGCCCCTTTTACAGCCCCAGCATTTT.

This clone was counted a single time. V is TRBV7-8 and J is TRBJ2-7, with TRBD2 identical over 10 bases. The CDR3 covers 14 residues. With 3 bases clipped from V and 5 bases from J, the junction kept 4 bases outside the gene matches. From germline, CDR1 is SGHVS and CDR2 FQNEAQ. The CDR3 spells CASSLSSGGHEQYF. The CDR3 DNA follows: TGTGCCAGCAGCTTGTCTAGCGGGGGCCACGAGCAGTACTTC.

This chain uses TRBV7-9 with TRBJ2-3, with no clear D. Trimming cost V 3 bases and J 5 bases, with 3 bases left between them. The CDR3 is 11 amino acids. Germline lookup yields CDR1 SEHNR and CDR2 FQNEAQ (reference sequence). This CDR3 reads CASSFVDTQYF. DNA of the CDR3: TGTGCCAGCAGCTTCGTAGATACGCAGTATTTT.

The V call is TRBV5-4, the J call TRBJ2-1; the match to TRBD2 covers 10 bases. With 4 bases clipped from V and 5 bases from J, the junction kept 12 bases outside the gene matches. The CDR3 runs to 17 residues. Per germline, CDR1 SGHNT and CDR2 YYREEE (reference sequence). This CDR3 reads CASSAGTSVFFHNEQFF. CDR3 DNA: TGTGCCAGCAGCGCCGGGACTAGCGTTTTTTTCCACAATGAGCAGTTCTTC.

This chain links TRBV11-2 with TRBJ2-3, with TRBD2 matching 7 bases. Losses at the gene ends were 1 base for V and 0 bases for J; bases not matched to a gene: 4. CDR1 SGHAT and CDR2 FQNNGV come from the germline V gene. The CDR3 has 16 amino acids. The CDR3 DNA is TGTGCCAGCAGCTTAGCGGGGGGTTCAAGCACAGATACGCAGTATTTT. This sequence encodes CASSLAGGSSTDTQYF.

This clone was counted once. The chain has TRBV14 and TRBJ2-3; perhaps D is TRBD1 or TRBD2 (5 bases each). V was pared by 0 bases and J by 5 bases, with 15 bases between. The CDR3 contains 16 residues. Germline V gives CDR1 SGHDN, CDR2 FVKESK. CDR3 in amino acids: CASSQDMQAGRDTQYF. The CDR3 nucleotides are TGTGCCAGCAGCCAAGATATGCAGGCAGGGAGAGATACGCAGTATTTT. Full variable domain (outside the CDR3, taken from reference TRBV14 and TRBJ2-3): EAGVTQFPSHSVIEKGQTVTLRCDPISGHDNLYWYRRVMGKEIKFLLHFVKESKQDESGMPNNRFLAERTGGTYSTLKVQPAELEDSGVYFCASSQDMQAGRDTQYFGPGTRLTVL.

This clone is labeled large. The chain employs TRBV28 and TRBJ2-5; 7 nucleotides agree with TRBD1. In germline, CDR1 is MDHEN, CDR2 SYDVKM. The ends lost 3 bases at V and 1 base at J; junction bases unmatched: 2. This CDR3 is built from 14 residues. The CDR3 reads CASSLGQPQETQYF. The CDR3 region has the DNA TGTGCCAGCAGTTTGGGACAGCCCCAAGAGACCCAGTACTTC.

The CDR3 DNA reads TGTGCCAGCAGCCCCCGGGACAGTTTCTCCTACGAGCAGTACTTC. Its translation: CASSPRDSFSYEQYF. This rearrangement joins TRBV7-9 to TRBJ2-7; 7 bases agree with TRBD1. The CDR3 is 15 amino acids. Germline V gene lookup returns CDR1 SEHNR and CDR2 FQNEAQ (reference sequence). With V trimmed by 5 bases and J by 0 bases, 7 bases remained unmatched.

V usage is TRBV4-1 and J usage is TRBJ2-2, with D perhaps TRBD1 (5 bases). The CDR3 is 15 residues long. Germline-derived CDR1 and CDR2 are MGHRA and YSYEKL. V lost 0 bases and J lost 4, with 9 bases in between. The CDR3 DNA reads TGCGCCAGCAGCCAAGATCAGGGAAGCACCGGGGAGCTGTTTTTT. Encoded protein: CASSQDQGSTGELFF.

V gene TRBV7-2 combines with J gene TRBJ1-1, with 9 bases that match TRBD1. The CDR3 has 15 residues. Germline loops: CDR1 SGHTA, CDR2 FQGNSA. Trimming cost V 2 bases and J 5 bases; bases outside gene matches: 6. CDR3 DNA: TGTGCCAGCAGCTTATCGGGACAGGGTGGGACTGAAGCTTTCTTT. Its translation is CASSLSGQGGTEAFF.

The chain combines TRBV5-1 with TRBJ2-1, with TRBD1 matching over 9 bases. This CDR3 spans 17 amino acids. The V gene end was trimmed by 0 bases and the J gene end by 1 base; junction bases not matched to a gene: 5. Germline V lookup: CDR1 SGHRS, CDR2 YFSETQ. The CDR3 coding sequence is TGCGCCAGCAGCTTGGGGGGTGGACAGGGGTCCTACAATGAGCAGTTCTTC. Translated: CASSLGGGQGSYNEQFF.

The CDR3 DNA sequence: TGTGCCAGCAGCCTGGCCAGACAGGTTTTGGGGCCTCGAGTTCAGCCCCAGCATTTT. Its translation is CASSLARQVLGPRVQPQHF. The chain recombines TRBV7-2 with TRBJ1-5; the D gene is possibly TRBD1 (6 bases). The CDR3 spans 19 residues. V lost 5 bases and J 6 bases, leaving 29 bases between the germline ends. The germline CDR1 and CDR2 sequences are SGHTA and FQGNSA.

The rearrangement links TRBV19 to TRBJ1-1; possible D gene TRBD1, 6 bases. Per the germline V gene, CDR1 is LNHDA and CDR2 is SQIVND (reference sequence). This CDR3 comprises 13 residues. V lost 6 bases and J 8 bases, leaving 16 bases between the germline ends. CDR3: CASRQGGDWEAFF. The CDR3 DNA reads as TGTGCCAGTAGACAGGGAGGGGATTGGGAAGCTTTCTTT.

The chain is built from TRBV2 and TRBJ1-6; no clear D. The CDR3 is made up of 15 amino acids. Per the germline V gene, CDR1 is SNHLY and CDR2 is FYNNEI. The V end lost 3 bases, the J end lost 4 bases, and 10 bases lay between the germline ends. CDR3 DNA: TGTGCCAGCAGTGATACGGCCTCATATAATTCACCCCTCCACTTT. It specifies CASSDTASYNSPLHF.

V is TRBV7-2 and J is TRBJ2-7; TRBD2 agrees at 8 bases. The CDR3 contains 14 residues. With V trimmed by 5 bases and J by 2 bases, 5 bases remained unmatched. Germline CDR1 is SGHTA and CDR2 is FQGNSA. Written as DNA, the CDR3 is TGTGCCAGCAGCCCAACTAGCGGTCCCTACGAGCAGTACTTC. It yields the protein CASSPTSGPYEQYF.